The present TCR beta chain was sequenced within a study of prognosis after radiotherapy for stage I lung cancer. Two-round multiplex PCR on genomic DNA was the method by which TCR beta CDR3 was amplified. Primers specific to each TRBV and TRBJ gene drove first-round PCR. Second-round PCR employed universal primers. TCRdb reanalysed the multiplex PCR reads using MiXCR and keeps one entry per CDR3 protein. The data contain more than 30,000 distinct CDR3 sequences, about 34% of them singletons. This clonotype was counted many times. The antigen is undetermined. J was trimmed by 7 bases and V by 6 bases; bases with no gene match: 11. Germline-derived CDR1 and CDR2 are DFQATT and SNEGSKA (reference sequence). CDR3 size: 14 residues. Notes on the study in general: Shannon entropy (measured after stereotactic body radiation therapy) was lower in patients who went on to develop distant metastases. It is unknown whether the expanded TCR clones recognize the tumor.

This TCR derives from a donor of 50 years or more with non-small cell lung cancer. Material: PBMCs, obtained before or after stereotactic body radiation therapy (not recorded which). This chain connects TRBV20-1 to TRBJ2-1, with 8 positions matching TRBD2. DNA for the CDR3: TGCAGTGCAGTGAGCGGGAGTGCGGGGAATGAGCAGTTCTTC. This translates into CSAVSGSAGNEQFF.